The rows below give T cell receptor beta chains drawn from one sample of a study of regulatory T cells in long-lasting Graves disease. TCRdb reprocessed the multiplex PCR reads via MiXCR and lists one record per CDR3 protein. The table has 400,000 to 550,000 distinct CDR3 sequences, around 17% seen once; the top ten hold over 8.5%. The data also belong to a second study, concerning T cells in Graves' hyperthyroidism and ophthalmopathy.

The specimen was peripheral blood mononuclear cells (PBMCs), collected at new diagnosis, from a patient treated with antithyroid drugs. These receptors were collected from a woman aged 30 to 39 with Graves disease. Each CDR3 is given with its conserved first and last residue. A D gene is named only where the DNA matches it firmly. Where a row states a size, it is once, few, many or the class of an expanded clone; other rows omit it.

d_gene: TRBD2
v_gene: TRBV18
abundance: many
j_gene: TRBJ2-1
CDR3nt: TGTGCCAGCTCACCACCAGTTGCGGGAGGGCCTAGGAATGAGCAGTTCTTC
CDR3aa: CASSPPVAGGPRNEQFF

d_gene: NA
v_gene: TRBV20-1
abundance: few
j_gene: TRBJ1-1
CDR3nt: TGCAGTGCTAGAGAAGGGCCGGGGAAGAACACTGAAGCTTTCTTT
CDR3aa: CSAREGPGKNTEAFF

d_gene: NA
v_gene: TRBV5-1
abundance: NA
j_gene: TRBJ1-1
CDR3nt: TGCGCCAGCAGCCCATATGTGGGGGGTCTGAACACTGAAGCTTTCTTT
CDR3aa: CASSPYVGGLNTEAFF

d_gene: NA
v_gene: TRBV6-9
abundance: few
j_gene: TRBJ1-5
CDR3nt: TGTGCCAGCAGTTACGTCGGTGGGCCCCAGCATTTT
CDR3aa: CASSYVGGPQHF

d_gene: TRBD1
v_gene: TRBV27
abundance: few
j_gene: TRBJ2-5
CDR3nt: TGTGCCAGCAGTTTTCCGACAGGGGAAGAGACCCAGTACTTC
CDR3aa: CASSFPTGEETQYF

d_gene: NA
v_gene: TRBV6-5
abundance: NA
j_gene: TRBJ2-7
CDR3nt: TGTGCCAGCAGTTCCCGGGGACTCAGGGGCCACGAGCAGTACTTC
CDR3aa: CASSSRGLRGHEQYF

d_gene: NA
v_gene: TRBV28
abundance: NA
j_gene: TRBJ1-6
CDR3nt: TGTGCCACGAGGACGGGGGGGACTTCACCCCTCCACTTT
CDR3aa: CATRTGGTSPLHF

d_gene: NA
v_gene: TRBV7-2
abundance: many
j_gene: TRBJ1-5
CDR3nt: TGTGCCAGCAGCCCCGGACGGCGGGAAGGGCCCCAGCATTTT
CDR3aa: CASSPGRREGPQHF

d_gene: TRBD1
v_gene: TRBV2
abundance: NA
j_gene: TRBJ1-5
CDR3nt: TGTGCCAGCCAAAGGACAGGGGAGAGTAGCAATCAGCCCCAGCATTTT
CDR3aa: CASQRTGESSNQPQHF

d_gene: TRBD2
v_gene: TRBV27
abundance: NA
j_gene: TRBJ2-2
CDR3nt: TGTGCCAGCAGCCGCGGGCTAGCGGGAGTGGTCGGGGAGCTGTTTTTT
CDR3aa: CASSRGLAGVVGELFF

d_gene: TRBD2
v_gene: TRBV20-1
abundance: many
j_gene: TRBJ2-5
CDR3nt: TGCAGTGCTAGAGGGGCTAGCGGATACCAAGAGACCCAGTACTTC
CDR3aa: CSARGASGYQETQYF

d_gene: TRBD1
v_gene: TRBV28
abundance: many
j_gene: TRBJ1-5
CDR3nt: TGTGCCAGCAGTTTCGGGACAGGATATCAGCCCCAGCATTTT
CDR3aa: CASSFGTGYQPQHF

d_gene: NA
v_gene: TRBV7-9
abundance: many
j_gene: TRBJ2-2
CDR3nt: TGTGCCAGCAGCCGGACAGCGATCGGGGAGCTGTTTTTT
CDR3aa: CASSRTAIGELFF

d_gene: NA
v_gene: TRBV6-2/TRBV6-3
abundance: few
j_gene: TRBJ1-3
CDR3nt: TGTGCCAGCGGTCCGAGAAGGAGCTCTGGAAACACCATATATTTT
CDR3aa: CASGPRRSSGNTIYF

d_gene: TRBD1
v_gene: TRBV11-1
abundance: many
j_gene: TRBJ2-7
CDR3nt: TGTGCCAGCAGCTACCGGACAGGATTCTCCTACGAGCAGTACTTC
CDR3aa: CASSYRTGFSYEQYF

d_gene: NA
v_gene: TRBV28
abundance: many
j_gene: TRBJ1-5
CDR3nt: TGTGCCAGCAGTTTGGGGGGGTGGGGTCGACTCCAGCCCCAGCATTTT
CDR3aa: CASSLGGWGRLQPQHF

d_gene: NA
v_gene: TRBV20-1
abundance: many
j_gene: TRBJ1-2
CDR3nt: TGCAGTGCTAGTCGGGACTCACCCGTAATTAACTATGGCTACACCTTC
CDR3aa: CSASRDSPVINYGYTF

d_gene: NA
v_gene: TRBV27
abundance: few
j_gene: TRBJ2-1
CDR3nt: TGTGCCAGCAGTTTATGGGCGGGCAATGAGCAGTTCTTC
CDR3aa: CASSLWAGNEQFF

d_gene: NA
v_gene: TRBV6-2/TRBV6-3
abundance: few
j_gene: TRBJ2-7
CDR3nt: TGTGCCAGCAGTAACCTCGAGGGCGAGCAGTACTTC
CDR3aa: CASSNLEGEQYF

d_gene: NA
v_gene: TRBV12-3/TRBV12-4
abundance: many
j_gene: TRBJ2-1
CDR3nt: TGTGCCAGCAGTTTCGGGCAATTGGATGAGCAGTTCTTC
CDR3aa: CASSFGQLDEQFF

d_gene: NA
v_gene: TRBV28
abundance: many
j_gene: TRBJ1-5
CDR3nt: TGTGCCAGCAGTTGGACTGGGGGTTCAAATCAGCCCCAGCATTTT
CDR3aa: CASSWTGGSNQPQHF

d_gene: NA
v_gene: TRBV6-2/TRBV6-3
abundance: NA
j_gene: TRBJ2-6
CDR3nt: TGTGCCACCCAAGGGGTGGGTAGTGGGGCCAACGTCCTGACTTTC
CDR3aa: CATQGVGSGANVLTF

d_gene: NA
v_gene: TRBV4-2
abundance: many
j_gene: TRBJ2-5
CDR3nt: TGTGCCAGCAGCCTTACAGGGCAGACCCTCCAAGAGACCCAGTACTTC
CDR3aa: CASSLTGQTLQETQYF

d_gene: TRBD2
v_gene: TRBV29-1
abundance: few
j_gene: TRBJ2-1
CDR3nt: TGCAGCGTTGGTTTAGCGGGCGGCAATGAGCAGTTCTTC
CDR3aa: CSVGLAGGNEQFF

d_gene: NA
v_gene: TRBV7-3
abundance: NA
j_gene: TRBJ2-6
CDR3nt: TGTGCCAGCAGCTCTTACGAACCTGGGGCCAACGTCCTGACTTTC
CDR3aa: CASSSYEPGANVLTF

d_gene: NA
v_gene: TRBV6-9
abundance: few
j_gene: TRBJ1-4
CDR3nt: TGTGCCAGCAGTTACTCGAAGGGCCGGGTGTCAACTAATGAAAAACTGTTTTTT
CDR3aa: CASSYSKGRVSTNEKLFF

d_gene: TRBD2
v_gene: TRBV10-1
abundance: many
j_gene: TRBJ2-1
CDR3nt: TGCGCCAGCAGTGAGTACCCTAGCGGGCCCTACAATGAGCAGTTCTTC
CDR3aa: CASSEYPSGPYNEQFF

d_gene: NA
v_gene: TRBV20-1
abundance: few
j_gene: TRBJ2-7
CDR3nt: TGCAGTGCTAGAGGTCCCTCCTACGAGCAGTACTTC
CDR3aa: CSARGPSYEQYF

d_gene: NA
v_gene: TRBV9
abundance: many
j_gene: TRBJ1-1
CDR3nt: TGTGCCAGCAGCGTAGACCCTACGACGGAGGGGCCGGACACTGAAGCTTTCTTT
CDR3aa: CASSVDPTTEGPDTEAFF

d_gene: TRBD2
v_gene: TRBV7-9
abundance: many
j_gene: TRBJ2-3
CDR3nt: TGTGCCAGCAGCCACGGGACTAGCGGGATGGGGGATACGCAGTATTTT
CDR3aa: CASSHGTSGMGDTQYF

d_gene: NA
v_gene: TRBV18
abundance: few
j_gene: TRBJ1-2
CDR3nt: TGTGCCAGCTCACCAAGGACGTCTCCTAGTAGAACTAACTATGGCTACACCTTC
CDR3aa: CASSPRTSPSRTNYGYTF

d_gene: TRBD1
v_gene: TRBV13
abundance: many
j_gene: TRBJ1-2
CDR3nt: TGTGCCAGCAGCTTAGGCCAGGGACAGGACTATGGCTACACCTTC
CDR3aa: CASSLGQGQDYGYTF

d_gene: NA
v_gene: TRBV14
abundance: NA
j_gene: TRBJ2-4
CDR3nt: TGTGCCAGCAGCCAATTTGGCAGGTCAAAGGGGAACATTCAGTACTTC
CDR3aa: CASSQFGRSKGNIQYF

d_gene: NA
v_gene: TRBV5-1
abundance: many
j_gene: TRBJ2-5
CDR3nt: TGCGCCAGCAGCTTTGGCAGAGGTCAAGAGACCCAGTACTTC
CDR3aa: CASSFGRGQETQYF

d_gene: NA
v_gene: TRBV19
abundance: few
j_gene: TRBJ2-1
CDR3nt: TGTGCCAGTAGTATAGATCCGGGCCATGGGGGCAATGAGCAGTTCTTC
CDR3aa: CASSIDPGHGGNEQFF

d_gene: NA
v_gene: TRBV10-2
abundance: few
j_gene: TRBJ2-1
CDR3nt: TGCGCCAGCAGTGAGCGGGGGATTCTCTGGACAAATGAGCAGTTCTTC
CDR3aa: CASSERGILWTNEQFF

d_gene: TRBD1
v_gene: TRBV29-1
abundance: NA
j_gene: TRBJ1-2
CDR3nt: TGCAGCGTTTACAGGGGGCTGGTCTATGGCTACACCTTC
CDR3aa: CSVYRGLVYGYTF

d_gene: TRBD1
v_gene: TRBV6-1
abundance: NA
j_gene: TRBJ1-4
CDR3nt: TGTGCCAGCAGTGCACCGGGACAGACTGAAAAACTGTTTTTT
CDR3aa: CASSAPGQTEKLFF

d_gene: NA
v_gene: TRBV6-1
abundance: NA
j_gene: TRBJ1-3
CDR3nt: TGTGCCAGCAGTGACGACCAGGTCTCTGGAAACACCATATATTTT
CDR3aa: CASSDDQVSGNTIYF

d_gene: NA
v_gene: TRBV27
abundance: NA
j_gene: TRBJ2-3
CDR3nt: TGTGCCAGCATCCGGGGCCCCCTGGGAGTCACAGATACGCAGTATTTT
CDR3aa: CASIRGPLGVTDTQYF

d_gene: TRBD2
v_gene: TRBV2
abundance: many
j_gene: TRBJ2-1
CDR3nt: TGTGCCAGCAGTGAAACCACCGACTGGACTAGCGTTCAAATTCCATACAATGAGCAGTTCTTC
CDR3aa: CASSETTDWTSVQIPYNEQFF

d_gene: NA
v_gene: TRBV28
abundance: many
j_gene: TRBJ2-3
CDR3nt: TGTGCCAGCAGTTCTCAGTCTAGGGATACGCAGTATTTT
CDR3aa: CASSSQSRDTQYF

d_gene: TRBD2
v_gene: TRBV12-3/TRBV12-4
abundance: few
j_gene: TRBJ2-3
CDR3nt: TGTGCCAGCAGTCTACTAGCGGGAGGGCCTCGCACAGATACGCAGTATTTT
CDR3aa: CASSLLAGGPRTDTQYF

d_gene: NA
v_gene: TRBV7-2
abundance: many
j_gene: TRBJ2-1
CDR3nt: TGTGCCAGCAGCTTATTGGGAGTCCACAATGAGCAGTTCTTC
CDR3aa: CASSLLGVHNEQFF

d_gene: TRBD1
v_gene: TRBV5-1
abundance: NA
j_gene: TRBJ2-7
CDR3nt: TGCGCCAGCAGCCAGGGGACAGGGGGCTACGACGAGCAGTACTTC
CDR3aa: CASSQGTGGYDEQYF

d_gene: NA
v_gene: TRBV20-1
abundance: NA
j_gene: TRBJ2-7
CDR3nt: TGCAGTGCTAGAGATAGGAAGGCCTTCGTAAGCTCCTACGAGCAGTACTTC
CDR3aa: CSARDRKAFVSSYEQYF

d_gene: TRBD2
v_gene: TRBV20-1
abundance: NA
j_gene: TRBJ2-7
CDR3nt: TGCAGTGCCAAGATGTCCGCTAGCGGGAGTCGGTACGAGCAGTACTTC
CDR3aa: CSAKMSASGSRYEQYF

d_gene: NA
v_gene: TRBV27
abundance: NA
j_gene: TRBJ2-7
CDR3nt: TGTGCCAGCAGTCGTCAGGGAGGGGGTTACTACGAGCAGTACTTC
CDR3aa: CASSRQGGGYYEQYF

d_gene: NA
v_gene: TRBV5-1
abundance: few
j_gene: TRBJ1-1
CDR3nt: TGCGCCAGCAGTTGGGTCTTGGGCACTGAAGCTTTCTTT
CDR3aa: CASSWVLGTEAFF

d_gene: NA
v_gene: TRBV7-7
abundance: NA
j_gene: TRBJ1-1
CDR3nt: TGTGCTAGCAGCTTAGAGACAGCTGAAGCTTTCTTT
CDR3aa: CASSLETAEAFF

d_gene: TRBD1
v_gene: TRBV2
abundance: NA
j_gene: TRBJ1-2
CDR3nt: TGTGCCAGCAGTTTATCCGGGACAGGGGCCTATACCAACTATGGCTACACCTTC
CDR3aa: CASSLSGTGAYTNYGYTF

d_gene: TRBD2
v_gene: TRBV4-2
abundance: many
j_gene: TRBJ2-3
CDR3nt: TGTGCCAGCAGCCAATCATTAGCGGGAGGAGGCGATACGCAGTATTTT
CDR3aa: CASSQSLAGGGDTQYF

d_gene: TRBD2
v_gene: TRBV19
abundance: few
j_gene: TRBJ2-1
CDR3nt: TGTGCCAGTAACCGACTAGCGGGAGATCAGGATGAGCAGTTCTTC
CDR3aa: CASNRLAGDQDEQFF